A selection of T cell receptor beta chains follows, all from one sample in a study of blood T cell repertoires in COVID-19. Some clones are missing from TCRdb's copy, which holds only in-frame ones; the method was immunoSEQ multiplex PCR. The table includes approximately 300,000 clones, approximately 89% detected once. The sample taken for sequencing was peripheral blood. These receptors were collected from a woman aged 30 to 39 with COVID-19, enrolled during active disease. Both conserved end residues are part of each CDR3. Each record gives: CDR3 DNA, CDR3 protein, V gene, J gene, D gene, CDR3 length, clone size. The D gene is left open where the match is weak. A clone size is listed for some rows: how often the clone was seen (once, few, many), or a class if it is expanded.

TGTGCCAGCAGTACGCGCAGGGGACATGAGCAGTTCTTC	CASSTRRGHEQFF	TRBV12-3/TRBV12-4	TRBJ2-1	-	13	once
TGCGCCAGCAGTGAGTCGGCGGCTCTAAATCAGCCCCAGCATTTT	CASSESAALNQPQHF	TRBV10-2	TRBJ1-5	-	15	-
TGTGCCACCTCCACAACGGGTGTTGAGCAGTTCTTC	CATSTTGVEQFF	TRBV24-1	TRBJ2-1	-	12	once
TGTGCCAGCAACAGGGGTAATGAGTTCCCTGAAGCTTTCTTT	CASNRGNEFPEAFF	TRBV6-6	TRBJ1-1	TRBD1	14	-
TGTGCCAGCAGCGTAGATTACAGGGGGAGGGCCGAGCAGTACTTC	CASSVDYRGRAEQYF	TRBV9	TRBJ2-7	-	15	-
TGTGCCAGCTCACCCCGACAGGGAACCACCGGGGAGCTGTTTTTT	CASSPRQGTTGELFF	TRBV18	TRBJ2-2	TRBD1	15	-
TGCGCCAGCAGCTTGGGGACAGGGTTCTACAATGAGCAGTTCTTC	CASSLGTGFYNEQFF	TRBV5-1	TRBJ2-1	TRBD1	15	once
TGTGCCAGAGGTGGGCGTGATGGCTACACCTTC	CARGGRDGYTF	TRBV5-3	TRBJ1-2	-	11	-
TGTGCCAGCAGCGTTACGACAGGCAGCTCTGGAAACACCATATATTTT	CASSVTTGSSGNTIYF	TRBV9	TRBJ1-3	-	16	-
TGTGCCAGCAGCCCAGACAGACCGAACACCGGGGAGCTGTTTTTT	CASSPDRPNTGELFF	TRBV6-6	TRBJ2-2	-	15	few
TGTGCCAGCAGCTTACCCGGGACAGGGTCTCAAGAGACCCAGTACTTC	CASSLPGTGSQETQYF	TRBV5-6	TRBJ2-5	TRBD1	16	once
TGTGCCAGTAGGGAACAGGGGGAATACTATGGCTACACCTTC	CASREQGEYYGYTF	TRBV19	TRBJ1-2	TRBD1	14	few
TGTGCCAGCAGTTTTGGGGAGGGCTACGAGCAGTACTTC	CASSFGEGYEQYF	TRBV27	TRBJ2-7	TRBD2	13	-
TGTGCCAGCAGTTTAATTTGGCAGGGGAATTCACCCCTCCACTTT	CASSLIWQGNSPLHF	TRBV27	TRBJ1-6	-	15	-
TGTGCCAGCAGTCCATCCTCGGACAGCTATGGCTACACCTTC	CASSPSSDSYGYTF	TRBV28	TRBJ1-2	-	14	once
TGTGCCAGCAGCTTCCCAGGGTCGGGCGGGGAGCTGTTTTTT	CASSFPGSGGELFF	TRBV7-9	TRBJ2-2	-	14	-
TGTGCCAGCGGGGGAGGGAATAAGGGCTACACCTTC	CASGGGNKGYTF	TRBV6-5	TRBJ1-2	-	12	-
TGTGCCAGCAGCTTCCCGGGCAGGGTAAATGAAAAACTGTTTTTT	CASSFPGRVNEKLFF	TRBV11-2	TRBJ1-4	-	15	-
TGTGCCAGCATTCCATCAGGGGCGATTTACAATGAGCAGTTCTTC	CASIPSGAIYNEQFF	TRBV6-5	TRBJ2-1	-	15	-
TGTGCCAGCAGCCAACAGGGGTTGAGACTTGGGGACTATGGCTACACCTTC	CASSQQGLRLGDYGYTF	TRBV7-9	TRBJ1-2	TRBD1	17	-
TGTGCCAGCAGTTCCTACACTACCGGTCAGCCCCAGCATTTT	CASSSYTTGQPQHF	TRBV28	TRBJ1-5	-	14	-
TGTGCCAGCAGTGAAATACGGAACTATGGCTACACCTTC	CASSEIRNYGYTF	TRBV2	TRBJ1-2	-	13	-
TGCAGTGCTAGTAAGGTACAGGGTGTAGATGGCTACACCTTC	CSASKVQGVDGYTF	TRBV20-1	TRBJ1-2	-	14	-
TGTGCCAGTAGTATGGGTAGCGGGGGGAAAGAGACCCAGTACTTC	CASSMGSGGKETQYF	TRBV19	TRBJ2-5	TRBD2	15	-
TGTGCCAGCAGCTCTCCGGGACACCCGTCCTACGAGCAGTACTTC	CASSSPGHPSYEQYF	TRBV5-5	TRBJ2-7	-	15	once
TGCGCCAGCAGCCAAGAGACAGGGGGCACCTACAATGAGCAGTTCTTC	CASSQETGGTYNEQFF	TRBV4-3	TRBJ2-1	TRBD1	16	-
TGTGCCTGGAGTGTACTAGGATACAATGAGCAGTTCTTC	CAWSVLGYNEQFF	TRBV30	TRBJ2-1	-	13	-
TGTGCCAGCTGGGCCCGGGACAGAAAAAACATTCAGTACTTC	CASWARDRKNIQYF	TRBV6-5	TRBJ2-4	TRBD1	14	-
TGTGCCAGCAGCAATCCGGGACTAGCTCGGGAAGAGACCCAGTACTTC	CASSNPGLAREETQYF	TRBV21-1	TRBJ2-5	-	16	-
TGTGCCAGTAGTATTCGAGAGACCCAGTACTTC	CASSIRETQYF	TRBV19	TRBJ2-5	-	11	-
TGTGCCAGTAGTATCACAGGGGTTCGGTCACCCCTCCACTTT	CASSITGVRSPLHF	TRBV19	TRBJ1-6	TRBD1	14	-
TGTGCCAGCAGTTTGGCGGGGGGGCTGGATACGCAGTATTTT	CASSLAGGLDTQYF	TRBV6-5	TRBJ2-3	TRBD2	14	-
TGCAGCGCCGCAGGGCTGACAGATAACACTGAAGCTTTCTTT	CSAAGLTDNTEAFF	TRBV29-1	TRBJ1-1	-	14	-
TGTGCCAGCAGTTCCCAGGGGGTTGGAACAGCTTTCTTT	CASSSQGVGTAFF	TRBV6-5	TRBJ1-1	TRBD1	13	-
TGTGCCAGCGGCCTAGCGGGGGGGGACAATGAGCAGTTCTTC	CASGLAGGDNEQFF	TRBV6-6	TRBJ2-1	TRBD2	14	-
TGTGCCAGCAGCTTAGGGACGGCCGCTGCGGGTGAAGCTTTCTTT	CASSLGTAAAGEAFF	TRBV7-9	TRBJ1-1	-	15	-
TGCGCCAGCAGCTCCCAAGCGGGGGGCCGCACAGATACGCAGTATTTT	CASSSQAGGRTDTQYF	TRBV5-1	TRBJ2-3	TRBD2	16	-
TGCGCCAGCAGCCAGATGGGGACAGGGGTTGAAAAACTGTTTTTT	CASSQMGTGVEKLFF	TRBV4-1	TRBJ1-4	TRBD1	15	-
TGTGCCAGCAGCCAAGCCAGCGGGTTGGACTATGGCTACACCTTC	CASSQASGLDYGYTF	TRBV14	TRBJ1-2	-	15	-
TGTGCCAGTACCATCACGGGCGGGGGGGCTCCCTACAATGAGCAGTTCTTC	CASTITGGGAPYNEQFF	TRBV19	TRBJ2-1	TRBD2	17	-
TGTGCCAGCAGTTACTCGAAACTAGCGGTCCATGAGCAGTTCTTC	CASSYSKLAVHEQFF	TRBV6-5	TRBJ2-1	TRBD2	15	-
TGTGCCAGTAGTCCCGCTGAAGCGGGGGGCTACACCTTC	CASSPAEAGGYTF	TRBV19	TRBJ1-2	-	13	-
TGTGCCAGCAGGGACAGGGGCTCAACTAATGAAAAACTGTTTTTT	CASRDRGSTNEKLFF	TRBV6-5	TRBJ1-4	TRBD1	15	-
TGCGCCAGCAGTTTAGGACGGACAGGAGACATTCAGTACTTC	CASSLGRTGDIQYF	TRBV10-2	TRBJ2-4	TRBD1	14	few